This T cell receptor (beta chain) was found in a study of T cell repertoires in cytomegalovirus infection. A single record per CDR3 protein comes from TCRdb applying MiXCR to the reads. The sample includes fewer than 550,000 distinct CDR3 sequences, roughly 10% of them seen just once. This clonotype turned up a few times. Trimming left V 7 bases short and J 5 bases short, with 17 bases between. CDR1 is MNHNS, CDR2 SASEGT, per germline. This CDR3 contains 15 residues. This chain links TRBV6-1 with TRBJ2-2, with D perhaps matching TRBD1 or TRBD2 (5 bases each). Sequences were obtained from PBMCs. This TCR was recovered from a human donor in good health (CMV status not recorded). Some clones in this sample may be carry-over from other donors' samples. The CDR3 loop is CASTPTAGTTGELFF. The CDR3 region has the DNA TGTGCCAGCACCCCGACGGCAGGGACGACCGGGGAGCTGTTTTTT.